This TCR beta chain was retrieved from a study of regulatory T cells in long-lasting Graves disease. Study-level information: In persistent Graves' disease, antithyroid drugs had been taken for over 5 years and TSH receptor antibodies stayed positive.

Time point denoted: persistent/refractory GD, antithyroid drugs over 5 years with positive TRAb. Preparation of the TCR library used RNA extracted from PBMCs. Peripheral blood, around 9.4 milliliters of it, was drawn into EDTA tubes. Construction of TCR beta libraries relied on iRepertoire HTBI primers and on Arm-PCR targeting CDR3 regions. Via MiXCR, TCRdb re-called the multiplex PCR reads, giving one row per CDR3 protein. The data show some 340,000 distinct CDR3 sequences, less than 30% seen once. This receptor was obtained from a woman aged 35 to 49 with Graves disease. The sequencing here drew on peripheral blood mononuclear cells (PBMCs), taken when the disease was refractory, from a patient treated with antithyroid drugs.

CDR3 sequence: CASSPHLYSPLHF. The CDR3 nucleotides read TGTGCCAGCAGCCCCCACTTGTATTCACCCCTCCACTTT. The V gene is TRBV9, the J gene TRBJ1-6; D call uncertain. V was pared by 4 bases and J by 8 bases, with 10 bases between. Germline V gene data show CDR1 as SGDLS and CDR2 as YYNGEE. The CDR3 loop spans 13 amino acids.